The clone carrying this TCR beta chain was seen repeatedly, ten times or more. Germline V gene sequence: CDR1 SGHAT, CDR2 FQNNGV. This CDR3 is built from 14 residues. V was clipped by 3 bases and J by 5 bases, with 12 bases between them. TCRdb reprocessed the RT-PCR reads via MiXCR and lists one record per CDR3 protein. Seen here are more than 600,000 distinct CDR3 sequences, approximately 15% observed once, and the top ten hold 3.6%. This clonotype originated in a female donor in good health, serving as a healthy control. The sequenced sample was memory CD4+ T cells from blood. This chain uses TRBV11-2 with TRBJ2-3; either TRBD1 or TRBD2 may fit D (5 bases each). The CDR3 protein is CASSLSPGGDTQYF. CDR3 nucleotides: TGTGCCAGCAGCTTGTCCCCTGGGGGAGATACGCAGTATTTT. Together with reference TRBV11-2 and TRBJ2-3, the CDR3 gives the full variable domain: EAGVAQSPRYKIIEKRQSVAFWCNPISGHATLYWYQQILGQGPKLLIQFQNNGVVDDSQLPKDRFSAERLKGVDSTLKIQPAKLEDSAVYLCASSLSPGGDTQYFGPGTRLTVL.